These T cell receptor beta chains were read from a single sample in a study of control samples from healthy donors and cancer patients. Assay: immunoSEQ multiplex PCR; the TCRdb copy retains only in-frame clones and omits some. The table shows about 60,000 clones, with 65% to 90% occurring only once. Sequenced sample: blood. The receptor source for this set is a man between 40 and 49 years old in good health. Both conserved end residues are part of each CDR3. D genes are given only for firm matches. Where a row states a size, it is once, few, many or the class of an expanded clone; other rows omit it.

CDR3 protein,CDR3 DNA,V gene,clone size,J gene,D gene
CASSLKRGDTEAFF,TGTGCCAGCAGCTTAAAGAGGGGAGACACTGAAGCTTTCTTT,TRBV7-3,few,TRBJ1-1,-
CATQQGTEAFF,TGTGCCACCCAACAGGGGACTGAAGCTTTCTTT,TRBV19,-,TRBJ1-1,TRBD1
CASTASGPTEAFF,TGTGCCAGCACCGCCTCGGGACCTACTGAAGCTTTCTTT,TRBV7-9,once,TRBJ1-1,-
CASSGTVPSYEQYF,TGCGCCAGCAGCGGGACAGTCCCTAGCTACGAGCAGTACTTC,TRBV5-1,few,TRBJ2-7,TRBD1
CASSSGMTGNQPQHF,TGTGCCAGCAGTTCCGGGATGACGGGCAATCAGCCCCAGCATTTT,TRBV28,-,TRBJ1-5,-
CASSLDWRTSGKETQYF,TGTGCCAGCAGCCTCGATTGGCGGACTAGCGGGAAAGAGACCCAGTACTTC,TRBV3-1/TRBV3-2,-,TRBJ2-5,TRBD2
CASRMNTEAFF,TGTGCCAGCAGAATGAACACTGAAGCTTTCTTT,TRBV12-3/TRBV12-4,-,TRBJ1-1,-
CASSLAVAETDNEQFF,TGTGCCAGCAGCTTAGCTGTAGCGGAGACAGACAATGAGCAGTTCTTC,TRBV7-9,-,TRBJ2-1,-
CSVKMTGARDTQYF,TGCAGCGTCAAAATGACGGGGGCCCGCGATACGCAGTATTTT,TRBV29-1,-,TRBJ2-3,-
CASSLAASGTSGRLSYEQYF,TGTGCCAGCAGTTTAGCAGCATCCGGGACTAGCGGGAGGCTCTCCTACGAGCAGTACTTC,TRBV27,-,TRBJ2-7,TRBD2
CASSQSGTRSQEQYF,TGTGCCAGTAGCCAGTCCGGGACTAGGAGTCAAGAGCAGTACTTC,TRBV19,-,TRBJ2-7,TRBD2
CASSDPLGYSNQPQHF,TGTGCCAGCAGCGACCCGTTAGGGTATAGCAATCAGCCCCAGCATTTT,TRBV7-2,-,TRBJ1-5,-
CASSFQQGTEAFF,TGTGCCAGCAGCTTCCAACAGGGAACTGAAGCTTTCTTT,TRBV5-6,once,TRBJ1-1,-
CASSQGPGTGDGYTF,TGCGCCAGCAGCCAAGGCCCAGGGACCGGGGATGGCTACACCTTC,TRBV4-3,-,TRBJ1-2,-
CATSDRTGRYEQYF,TGTGCCACCAGTGACAGGACAGGGCGGTACGAGCAGTACTTC,TRBV24-1,-,TRBJ2-7,TRBD1
CASTGQAILYEQYF,TGTGCCAGCACGGGACAGGCCATCCTTTACGAGCAGTACTTC,TRBV28,-,TRBJ2-7,TRBD1
CASSEGYSNQPQHF,TGCGCCAGCAGTGAGGGGTATAGCAATCAGCCCCAGCATTTT,TRBV10-2,-,TRBJ1-5,-
CASSYSGRGNTEAFF,TGTGCCAGCAGTTACTCGGGCAGGGGGAACACTGAAGCTTTCTTT,TRBV6-5,-,TRBJ1-1,-
CASSLDRNRGYTF,TGTGCCAGCAGCCTAGACAGGAATCGTGGCTACACCTTC,TRBV7-2,once,TRBJ1-2,-
CASSLAGQGQPQHF,TGTGCCAGCAGCTTAGCGGGTCAGGGACAGCCCCAGCATTTT,TRBV7-6,few,TRBJ1-5,-
CASSSEGQGRYEQYF,TGTGCCAGCAGTTCGGAAGGACAGGGGCGCTACGAGCAGTACTTC,TRBV6-2/TRBV6-3,-,TRBJ2-7,TRBD1
CASSEDGYGYTF,TGTGCCAGCAGCGAGGACGGGTATGGCTACACCTTC,TRBV7-8,once,TRBJ1-2,-
CASSLLTGAVEQYF,TGTGCCAGCAGCTTACTTACCGGGGCAGTCGAGCAGTACTTC,TRBV7-6,-,TRBJ2-7,-
CASSPVTSGGRPDTQYF,TGTGCCAGCAGCCCCGTGACTAGCGGGGGGCGTCCAGATACGCAGTATTTT,TRBV7-3,-,TRBJ2-3,TRBD2
CAARGGGQTEAFF,TGTGCCGCCAGGGGAGGGGGTCAAACTGAAGCTTTCTTT,TRBV3-1/TRBV3-2,-,TRBJ1-1,-
CSVYTGTGGPYEQYF,TGCAGCGTTTATACCGGGACTGGGGGGCCCTACGAGCAGTACTTC,TRBV29-1,-,TRBJ2-7,-
CASSYSGVDTQYF,TGTGCCAGCAGTTACTCGGGGGTGGATACGCAGTATTTT,TRBV6-2/TRBV6-3,-,TRBJ2-3,-
CASSLLGHDQPQHF,TGTGCCAGCAGCTTGCTTGGGCATGATCAGCCCCAGCATTTT,TRBV7-2,-,TRBJ1-5,-
CASSDSHSGANVLTF,TGTGCCAGCAGTGACTCCCACTCTGGGGCCAACGTCCTGACTTTC,TRBV6-4,-,TRBJ2-6,-
CASSLGTLNGDTQYF,TGCGCCAGCAGCTTGGGGACCCTTAATGGGGATACGCAGTATTTT,TRBV5-1,few,TRBJ2-3,-
CARGYEQYF,TGTGCCCGCGGCTACGAGCAGTACTTC,TRBV10-3,-,TRBJ2-7,-
CASSLGQITDTQYF,TGTGCCAGCAGCTTAGGTCAGATCACAGATACGCAGTATTTT,TRBV7-2,-,TRBJ2-3,-